Shown below are 22 T cell receptor beta chains from a single sample sequenced in a study of Graves' ophthalmopathy and Graves' hyperthyroidism. Researchers took RNA transcripts and amplified TCR beta CDR3 regions from them. Scientists carried out first-round RT-PCR using HTBI primers and then a second-round multiplex PCR. From the multiplex PCR reads, TCRdb called clonotypes with MiXCR, one entry per CDR3 protein. The sample shows 150,000 or so distinct CDR3 sequences, approximately 40% of them seen only once. Specimen: peripheral blood. These receptors all come from a young man with Graves' ophthalmopathy.

CDR3 protein: CAISESRVNTGELFF. For the CDR3, the DNA is TGTGCCATCAGTGAAAGCAGGGTTAACACCGGGGAGCTGTTTTTT. This rearrangement joins TRBV10-3 to TRBJ2-2; tentative D call: TRBD1 (5 bases). Germline loops: CDR1 ENHRY, CDR2 SYGVKD. The CDR3 is 15 amino acids. V shed 3 bases and J shed 2 bases, with 10 bases lying between them.

This clonotype was found many times. The chain couples TRBV5-1 to TRBJ1-1; the D is unclear. CDR1 and CDR2 (germline): SGHRS, YFSETQ. V lost 1 base and J 1 base, leaving 14 bases between the germline ends. There are 16 residues in the CDR3. The CDR3 nucleotides read TGCGCCAGCAGCTTGAGGATCCCAGGCAAGAACACTGAAGCTTTCTTT. It translates to CASSLRIPGKNTEAFF.

The chain uses TRBV11-3 and TRBJ1-2, with D possibly TRBD1 on 5 matching bases. Germline values: CDR1 SGHNT, CDR2 YENEEA. This CDR3 spans 15 amino acids. With 5 bases removed from V and 2 bases from J, the gap between germline ends came to 15 bases. CDR3 sequence reads: CASSPGVQGNYGYTF. Here the CDR3 DNA reads TGTGCCAGCAGCCCGGGGGTGCAGGGCAACTATGGCTACACCTTC.

This chain uses TRBV6-2 or TRBV6-3 with TRBJ2-7; 10 bases align to TRBD2. Unmatched junction bases numbered 5, after V lost 1 base and J lost 5 bases. The germline V gene encodes CDR1 MNHEY and CDR2 SVGEGT. This CDR3 comprises 15 residues. CDR3 protein: CASSYWLAGVNEQYF. In DNA, the CDR3 is TGTGCCAGCAGTTACTGGCTAGCGGGAGTCAACGAGCAGTACTTC.

This chain links TRBV28 with TRBJ2-7; 7 nucleotides agree with TRBD2. V was clipped by 5 bases and J by 3 bases; unmatched bases: 4. The CDR3 is 13 residues long. Germline lookup yields CDR1 MDHEN and CDR2 SYDVKM. The CDR3 coding sequence is TGTGCCAGCAGTGCCGAGCGGGGCTACGAGCAGTACTTC. Translated, it gives CASSAERGYEQYF.

In this sample, this clonotype turned up many times. The genes are TRBV28 and TRBJ2-7; TRBD1 agrees at 8 bases. Germline V CDR1 and CDR2: MDHEN, SYDVKM. J lost 4 bases, V lost 6 bases, and 11 bases had no gene match. The CDR3 runs 15 residues. The CDR3 reads CASRSYFTGGYEQYF. Written as DNA, the CDR3 is TGTGCCAGCAGATCGTACTTCACAGGGGGTTACGAGCAGTACTTC.

This clonotype has a count of ten or more. V usage is TRBV12-3 or TRBV12-4 and J usage is TRBJ1-2; TRBD1 is a possible D gene (6 bases). The CDR3 length is 12 residues. V was pared by 7 bases and J by 7 bases, with 13 bases between. This CDR3 is CASTQGQSGYTF. CDR3 bases: TGTGCCAGCACCCAGGGGCAATCTGGCTACACCTTC.

The table lists this clonotype with many counts. The V and J genes are TRBV6-2 or TRBV6-3 and TRBJ2-7; possibly TRBD1 for D (5 bases). The CDR3 is 13 residues long. Germline lookup yields CDR1 MNHEY and CDR2 SVGEGT. V was trimmed by 6 bases and J by 3 bases, leaving 12 bases between them. The CDR3 region has the DNA TGTGCCAGCAGCCCGACAGAGAACTACGAGCAGTACTTC. Translating it yields CASSPTENYEQYF.

The chain couples TRBV12-3 or TRBV12-4 to TRBJ2-7, with D tentatively TRBD1 or TRBD2 (5 bases each). V lost 3 bases and J 0 bases, leaving 15 bases between the germline ends. This CDR3 is 16 amino acids long. The CDR3 reads CASSFWDAPSSYEQYF. In DNA, the CDR3 is TGTGCCAGCAGTTTTTGGGACGCCCCTTCCTCCTACGAGCAGTACTTC.

This chain uses TRBV12-3 or TRBV12-4 with TRBJ2-5; 11 nucleotides line up with TRBD1. The CDR3 extends over 18 amino acids. J lost 4 bases, V lost 4 bases, and 14 bases had no gene match. CDR3 sequence reads: CASSSIAPGQGERETQYF. The DNA for the CDR3 is TGTGCCAGCAGTTCGATCGCACCGGGACAGGGGGAGAGAGAGACCCAGTACTTC.

This clonotype has ten or more counts. V and J are TRBV20-1 and TRBJ1-1; D remains ambiguous. CDR3 size: 11 residues. Deletions cut 6 bases from V and 11 bases from J, with 16 bases between. CDR1 and CDR2 (germline): DFQATT, SNEGSKA (reference sequence). The DNA of the CDR3 is TGCAGTGCCCGGAAGGCCCCCGGGGCTTTCTTT. It translates to CSARKAPGAFF.

This clonotype has a handful of counts. The V gene is TRBV6-5, the J gene TRBJ2-7, with D possibly TRBD1 on 7 matching bases. The CDR3 sequence is 15 residues long. Germline V lookup: CDR1 MNHEY, CDR2 SVGAGI. The V and J ends lost 0 bases and 1 base respectively, with 10 bases between them. The CDR3 here is CASSYSTGRSYEQYF. The CDR3 region has the DNA TGTGCCAGCAGTTACTCGACAGGGAGGTCCTACGAGCAGTACTTC.

This clonotype was seen once. The chain joins TRBV6-1 to TRBJ2-2, with a possible D match to TRBD2 (5 bases). Trimming left V 7 bases short and J 6 bases short, with 12 bases between. The CDR3 sequence is 13 residues long. CDR1 MNHNS and CDR2 SASEGT come from the germline V gene. The CDR3 protein is CASTFKRAGELFF. The CDR3 coding sequence is TGTGCCAGCACCTTTAAGAGGGCCGGGGAGCTGTTTTTT.

The chain carries TRBV12-3 or TRBV12-4 and TRBJ1-1; no clear D. The CDR3 has 14 residues. V lost 3 bases and J 5 bases, leaving 13 bases between the germline ends. The CDR3 DNA follows: TGTGCCAGCAGTTTCGAAACGCGGAGGACTGAAGCTTTCTTT. Translated, it gives CASSFETRRTEAFF.

This chain connects TRBV7-3 to TRBJ2-7; the D is unclear. Between the trimmed V and J ends, which lost 4 bases and 0 bases, there was a span of 10 bases. CDR1 and CDR2 (germline): SGHTA, FQGTGA. This CDR3 comprises 14 residues. The CDR3 sequence: CASSSKTSSYEQYF. CDR3 DNA sequence: TGTGCCAGCAGCTCGAAGACGAGCTCCTACGAGCAGTACTTC.

J is TRBJ1-2 and V is TRBV6-5; unclear D gene. Germline V lookup: CDR1 MNHEY, CDR2 SVGAGI. The CDR3 consists of 15 residues. Trimming took off 0 bases at V and 0 bases at J, with 8 bases between the two ends. The CDR3 region has the DNA TGTGCCAGCAGTTACTCGGCAGAAACTAACTATGGCTACACCTTC. Protein: CASSYSAETNYGYTF.

This clonotype was detected ten times or more. The chain joins TRBV4-2 to TRBJ1-1; D is undetermined. The CDR3 sequence is 15 residues long. V lost 1 base and J lost 1, with 10 bases in between. Looked up from germline, CDR1 is LGHNA and CDR2 is YNFKEQ. The CDR3 spells CASSQGLGQNTEAFF. The CDR3, as DNA: TGTGCCAGCAGCCAAGGGCTGGGCCAGAACACTGAAGCTTTCTTT.

This chain connects TRBV28 to TRBJ2-5; D remains ambiguous. The last part of the DNA fits TRBJ2-4 better; the J call may be wrong. The CDR3 runs 14 residues. The V gene's germline CDR1 is MDHEN and CDR2 SYDVKM. The CDR3 DNA reads as TGTGCCAGCAGCTCCCAGCCGAGCGAAAACATTCAGTACTTC. It encodes CASSSQPSENIQYF.

The chain combines TRBV27 with TRBJ2-7, with 13 bases that match TRBD2. This CDR3 is built from 17 residues. Germline CDR1 is MNHEY and CDR2 is SMNVEV (reference sequence). V trimming: 5 bases; J trimming: 2 bases; junction bases outside the gene matches: 9. CDR3 DNA: TGTGCCAGCAGTCTCCAAAGGACTAGCGGGGGACCCTACGAGCAGTACTTC. Amino acids: CASSLQRTSGGPYEQYF.

The chain has TRBV6-1 and TRBJ1-1; a possible D gene is TRBD1 (5 bases). This CDR3 region has 12 residues. Germline V gives CDR1 MNHNS, CDR2 SASEGT. V shed 6 bases and J shed 8 bases, with 13 bases lying between them. CDR3 bases: TGTGCCAGCAGAAGGGACCCAAGAGAAGCTTTCTTT. Protein sequence: CASRRDPREAFF.

This chain connects TRBV28 to TRBJ1-1; weak D call: TRBD1 (6 bases). The CDR3 is 12 amino acids. Per germline, CDR1 MDHEN and CDR2 SYDVKM. Trimming stripped 2 bases from V and 12 bases from J, with 13 bases between. CDR3 sequence: CASSLRMTGPFF. For the CDR3, the DNA is TGTGCCAGCAGTTTAAGAATGACAGGACCTTTCTTT.

This clonotype was counted between two and nine times. The V and J genes are TRBV12-3 or TRBV12-4 and TRBJ1-1; D is possibly TRBD1 (6 bases). There are 14 residues in the CDR3. Trimming took off 7 bases at V and 1 base at J, with 13 bases between the two ends. The CDR3 DNA reads TGTGCCAGCATCCAGGACAGACGGAACACTGAAGCTTTCTTT. Translating gives CASIQDRRNTEAFF.